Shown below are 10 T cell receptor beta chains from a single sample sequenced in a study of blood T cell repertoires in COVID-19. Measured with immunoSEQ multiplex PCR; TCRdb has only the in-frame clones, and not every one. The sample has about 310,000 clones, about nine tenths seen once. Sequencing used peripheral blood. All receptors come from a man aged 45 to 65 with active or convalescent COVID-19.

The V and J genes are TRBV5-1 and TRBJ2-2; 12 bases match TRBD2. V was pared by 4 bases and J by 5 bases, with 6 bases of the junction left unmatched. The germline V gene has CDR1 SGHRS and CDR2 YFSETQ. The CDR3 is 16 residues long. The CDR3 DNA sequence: TGCGCCAGCAGCCAAGGACTAGCGGGGACGACCGGGGAGCTGTTTTTT. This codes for CASSQGLAGTTGELFF.

This CDR3 reads CASSTLPSGHMNTEAFF. CDR3 nucleotide sequence: TGTGCCAGCAGTACACTACCGTCGGGACACATGAACACTGAAGCTTTCTTT. The J gene is TRBJ1-1, the V gene TRBV28; tentative D call: TRBD1 (6 bases). The V end lost 5 bases, the J end lost 0 bases, and 19 bases lay between the germline ends. This CDR3 is built from 17 residues. In germline, CDR1 is MDHEN, CDR2 SYDVKM.

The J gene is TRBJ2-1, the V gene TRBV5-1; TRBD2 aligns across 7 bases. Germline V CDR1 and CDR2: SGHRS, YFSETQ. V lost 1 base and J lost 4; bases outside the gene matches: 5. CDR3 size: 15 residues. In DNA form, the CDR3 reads TGCGCCAGCAGCTTGCCAGCGGGGCTATACAATGAGCAGTTCTTC. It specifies CASSLPAGLYNEQFF.

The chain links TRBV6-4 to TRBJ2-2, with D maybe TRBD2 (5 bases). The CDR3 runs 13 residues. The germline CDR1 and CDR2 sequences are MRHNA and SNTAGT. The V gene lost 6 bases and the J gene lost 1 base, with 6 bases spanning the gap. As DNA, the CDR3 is TGTGCCAGCAGACGGGAGAACACCGGGGAGCTGTTTTTT. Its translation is CASRRENTGELFF.

The CDR3 nucleotides read TGTGCCAGCAGTTTATCGCAGGTTGGAAACACCATATATTTT. Amino acids: CASSLSQVGNTIYF. The chain links TRBV27 to TRBJ1-3; D is ambiguous. The CDR3 runs 14 residues. Germline V lookup: CDR1 MNHEY, CDR2 SMNVEV (reference sequence). V was pared by 0 bases and J by 3 bases, with 6 bases between.

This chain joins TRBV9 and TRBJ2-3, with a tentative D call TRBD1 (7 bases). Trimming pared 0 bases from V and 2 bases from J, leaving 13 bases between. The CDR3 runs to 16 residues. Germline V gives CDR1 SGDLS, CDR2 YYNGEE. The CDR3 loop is CASSVAGGWDTDTQYF. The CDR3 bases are TGTGCCAGCAGCGTAGCAGGGGGGTGGGACACAGATACGCAGTATTTT.

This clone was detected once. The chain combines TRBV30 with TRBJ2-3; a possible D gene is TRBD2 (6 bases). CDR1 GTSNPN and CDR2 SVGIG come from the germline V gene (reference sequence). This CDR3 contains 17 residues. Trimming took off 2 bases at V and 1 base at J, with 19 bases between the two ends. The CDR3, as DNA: TGTGCCTGGAGTCGAGGGCGGGGCGAGCCGGGCACAGATACGCAGTATTTT. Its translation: CAWSRGRGEPGTDTQYF.

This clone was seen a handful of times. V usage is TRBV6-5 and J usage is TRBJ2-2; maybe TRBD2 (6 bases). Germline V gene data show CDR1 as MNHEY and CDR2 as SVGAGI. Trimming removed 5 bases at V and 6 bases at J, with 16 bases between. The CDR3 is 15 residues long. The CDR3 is CASSRQPGEAGELFF. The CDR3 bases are TGTGCCAGCAGTAGACAGCCGGGAGAGGCCGGGGAGCTGTTTTTT.

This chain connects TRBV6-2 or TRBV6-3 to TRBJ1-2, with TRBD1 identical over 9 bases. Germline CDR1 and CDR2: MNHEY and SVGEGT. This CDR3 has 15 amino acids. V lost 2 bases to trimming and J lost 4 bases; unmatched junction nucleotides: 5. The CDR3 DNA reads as TGTGCCAGCAGTTACCAGGACAGGGGTTCCTATGGCTACACCTTC. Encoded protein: CASSYQDRGSYGYTF.

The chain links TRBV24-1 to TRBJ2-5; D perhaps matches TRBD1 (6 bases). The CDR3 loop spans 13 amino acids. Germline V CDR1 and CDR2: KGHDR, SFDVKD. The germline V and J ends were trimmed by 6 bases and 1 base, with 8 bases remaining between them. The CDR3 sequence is CATSQGTQETQYF. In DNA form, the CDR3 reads TGTGCCACCAGTCAGGGGACCCAAGAGACCCAGTACTTC.